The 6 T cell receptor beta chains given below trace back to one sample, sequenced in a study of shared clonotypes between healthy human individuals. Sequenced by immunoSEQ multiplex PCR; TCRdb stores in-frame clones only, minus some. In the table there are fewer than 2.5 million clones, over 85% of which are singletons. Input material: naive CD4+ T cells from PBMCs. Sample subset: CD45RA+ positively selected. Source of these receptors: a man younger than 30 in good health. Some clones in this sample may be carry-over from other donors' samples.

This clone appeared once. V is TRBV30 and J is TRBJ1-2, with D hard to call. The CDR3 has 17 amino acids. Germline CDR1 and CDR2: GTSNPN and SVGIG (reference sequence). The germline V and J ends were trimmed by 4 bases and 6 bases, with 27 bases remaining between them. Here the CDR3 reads CAWISPHLAVAEDGYTF. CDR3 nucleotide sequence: TGTGCCTGGATCTCCCCCCACCTTGCGGTGGCGGAGGATGGCTACACCTTC.

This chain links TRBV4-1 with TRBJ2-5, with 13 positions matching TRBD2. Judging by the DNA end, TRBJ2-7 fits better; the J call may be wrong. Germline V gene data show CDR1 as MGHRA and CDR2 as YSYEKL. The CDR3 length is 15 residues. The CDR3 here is CASSHGLAGVYEQYF. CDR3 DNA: TGCGCCAGCAGCCATGGACTAGCGGGAGTCTACGAGCAGTACTTC.

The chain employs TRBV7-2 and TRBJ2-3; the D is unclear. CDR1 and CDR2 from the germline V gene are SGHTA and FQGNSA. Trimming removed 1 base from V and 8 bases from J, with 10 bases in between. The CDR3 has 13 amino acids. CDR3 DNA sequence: TGTGCCAGCAGCTTAGTGCCCTTAGGTACGCAGTATTTT. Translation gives CASSLVPLGTQYF.

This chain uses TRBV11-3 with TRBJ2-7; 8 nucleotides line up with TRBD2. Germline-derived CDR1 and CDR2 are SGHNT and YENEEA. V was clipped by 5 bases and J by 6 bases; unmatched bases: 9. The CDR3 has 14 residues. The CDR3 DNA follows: TGTGCCAGCAGCCTTAGCGGGACTCGGGGCGAGCAGTACTTC. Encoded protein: CASSLSGTRGEQYF.

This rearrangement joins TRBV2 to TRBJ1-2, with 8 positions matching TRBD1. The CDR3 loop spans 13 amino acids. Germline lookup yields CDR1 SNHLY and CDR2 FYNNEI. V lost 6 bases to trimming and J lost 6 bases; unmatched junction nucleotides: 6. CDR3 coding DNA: TGTGCCAGCAGGGCGGACAGGGAGGATGGCTACACCTTC. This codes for CASRADREDGYTF.

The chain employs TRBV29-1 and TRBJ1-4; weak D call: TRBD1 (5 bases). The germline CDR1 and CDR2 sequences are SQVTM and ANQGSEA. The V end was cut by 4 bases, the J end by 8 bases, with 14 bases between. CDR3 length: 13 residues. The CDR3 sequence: CSVGGSGKEKLFF. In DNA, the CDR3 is TGCAGCGTTGGAGGGTCAGGGAAGGAAAAACTGTTTTTT.